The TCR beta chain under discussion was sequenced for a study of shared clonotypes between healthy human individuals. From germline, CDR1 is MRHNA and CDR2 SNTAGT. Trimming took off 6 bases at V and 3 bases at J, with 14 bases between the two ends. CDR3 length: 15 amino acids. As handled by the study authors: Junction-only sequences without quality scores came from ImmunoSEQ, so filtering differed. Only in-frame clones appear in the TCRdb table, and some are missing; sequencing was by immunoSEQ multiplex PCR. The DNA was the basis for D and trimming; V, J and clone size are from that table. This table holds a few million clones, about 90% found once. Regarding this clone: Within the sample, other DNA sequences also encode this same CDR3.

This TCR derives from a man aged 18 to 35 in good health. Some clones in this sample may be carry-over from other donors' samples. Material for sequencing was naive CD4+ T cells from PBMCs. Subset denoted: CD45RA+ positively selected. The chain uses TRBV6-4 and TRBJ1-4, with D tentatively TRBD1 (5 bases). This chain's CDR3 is CASSPTGRPNEKLFF. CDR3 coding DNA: TGTGCCAGCAGCCCAACGGGACGGCCTAATGAAAAACTGTTTTTT.